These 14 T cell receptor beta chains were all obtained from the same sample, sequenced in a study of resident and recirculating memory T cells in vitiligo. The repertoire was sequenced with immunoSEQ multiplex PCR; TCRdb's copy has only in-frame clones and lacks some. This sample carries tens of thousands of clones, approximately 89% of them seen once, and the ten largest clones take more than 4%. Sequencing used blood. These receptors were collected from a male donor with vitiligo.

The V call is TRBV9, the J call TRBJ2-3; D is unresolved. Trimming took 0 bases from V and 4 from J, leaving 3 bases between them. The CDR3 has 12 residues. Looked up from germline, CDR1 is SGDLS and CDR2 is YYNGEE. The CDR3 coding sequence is TGTGCCAGCAGCGTAGCTCCAGATACGCAGTATTTT. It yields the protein CASSVAPDTQYF.

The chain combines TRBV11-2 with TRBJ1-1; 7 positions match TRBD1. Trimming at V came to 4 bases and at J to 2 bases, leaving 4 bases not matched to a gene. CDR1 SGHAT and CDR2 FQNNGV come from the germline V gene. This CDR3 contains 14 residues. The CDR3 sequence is CASSSTGINTEAFF. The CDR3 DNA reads TGTGCCAGCAGCTCGACAGGGATCAACACTGAAGCTTTCTTT. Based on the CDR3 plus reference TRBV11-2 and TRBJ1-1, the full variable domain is EAGVAQSPRYKIIEKRQSVAFWCNPISGHATLYWYQQILGQGPKLLIQFQNNGVVDDSQLPKDRFSAERLKGVDSTLKIQPAKLEDSAVYLCASSSTGINTEAFFGQGTRLTVV.

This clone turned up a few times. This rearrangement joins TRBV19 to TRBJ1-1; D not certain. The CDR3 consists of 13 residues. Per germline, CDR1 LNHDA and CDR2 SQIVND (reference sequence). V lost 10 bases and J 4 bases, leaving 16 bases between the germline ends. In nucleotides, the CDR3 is TGTGCCACCTTAAAACCGTACGGCACTGAAGCTTTCTTT. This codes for CATLKPYGTEAFF.

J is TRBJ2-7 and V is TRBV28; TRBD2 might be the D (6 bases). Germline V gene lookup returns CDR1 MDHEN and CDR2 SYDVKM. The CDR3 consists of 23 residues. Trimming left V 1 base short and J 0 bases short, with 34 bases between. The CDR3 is CASSLLWVRRRAAGRRFSYEQYF. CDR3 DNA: TGTGCCAGCAGTTTATTGTGGGTGAGGAGACGGGCCGCAGGGAGGAGGTTCTCCTACGAGCAGTACTTC.

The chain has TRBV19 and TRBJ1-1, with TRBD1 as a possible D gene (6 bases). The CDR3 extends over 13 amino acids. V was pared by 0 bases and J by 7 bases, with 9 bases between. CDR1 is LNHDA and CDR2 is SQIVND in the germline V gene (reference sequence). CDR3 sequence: CASSIDRRGEAFF. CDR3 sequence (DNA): TGTGCCAGTAGTATAGATCGCAGGGGTGAAGCTTTCTTT.

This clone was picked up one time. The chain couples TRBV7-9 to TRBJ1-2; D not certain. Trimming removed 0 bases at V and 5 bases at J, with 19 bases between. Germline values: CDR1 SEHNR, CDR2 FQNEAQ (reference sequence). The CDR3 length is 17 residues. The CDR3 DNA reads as TGTGCCAGCAGCTTAGCGGAACCAGGCCTTCAATTATATGGCTACACCTTC. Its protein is CASSLAEPGLQLYGYTF. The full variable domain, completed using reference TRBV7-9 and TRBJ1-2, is DTGVSQNPRHKITKRGQNVTFRCDPISEHNRLYWYRQTLGQGPEFLTYFQNEAQLEKSRLLSDRFSAERPKGSFSTLEIQRTEQGDSAMYLCASSLAEPGLQLYGYTFGSGTRLTVV.

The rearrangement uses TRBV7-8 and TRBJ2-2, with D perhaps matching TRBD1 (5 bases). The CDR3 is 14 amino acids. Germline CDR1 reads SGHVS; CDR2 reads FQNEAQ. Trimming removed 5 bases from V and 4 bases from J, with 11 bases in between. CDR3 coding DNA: TGTGCCAGCAGCCCCCAGGGTGGCACCGGGGAGCTGTTTTTT. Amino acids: CASSPQGGTGELFF.

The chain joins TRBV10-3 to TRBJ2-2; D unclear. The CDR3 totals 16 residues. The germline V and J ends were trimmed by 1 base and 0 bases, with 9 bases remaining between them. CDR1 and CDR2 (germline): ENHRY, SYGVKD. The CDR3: CAISEFDTSNTGELFF. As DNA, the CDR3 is TGTGCCATCAGTGAGTTTGACACGTCGAACACCGGGGAGCTGTTTTTT.

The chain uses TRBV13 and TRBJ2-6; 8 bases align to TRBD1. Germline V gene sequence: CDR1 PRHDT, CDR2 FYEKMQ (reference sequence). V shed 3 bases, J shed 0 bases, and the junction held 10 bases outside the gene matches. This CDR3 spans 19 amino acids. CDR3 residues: CASSFLTGEFRSGANVLTF. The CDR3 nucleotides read TGTGCCAGCAGCTTCCTGACAGGGGAGTTCCGCTCTGGGGCCAACGTCCTGACTTTC. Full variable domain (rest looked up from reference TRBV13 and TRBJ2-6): AAGVIQSPRHLIKEKRETATLKCYPIPRHDTVYWYQQGPGQDPQFLISFYEKMQSDKGSIPDRFSAQQFSDYHSELNMSSLELGDSALYFCASSFLTGEFRSGANVLTFGAGSRLTVL.

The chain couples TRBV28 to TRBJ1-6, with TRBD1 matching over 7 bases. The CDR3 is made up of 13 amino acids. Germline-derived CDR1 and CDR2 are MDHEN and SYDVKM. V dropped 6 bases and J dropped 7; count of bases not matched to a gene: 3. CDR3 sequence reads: CASSSDRNSPLHF. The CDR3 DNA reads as TGTGCCAGCAGCTCGGACAGGAATTCACCCCTCCACTTT.

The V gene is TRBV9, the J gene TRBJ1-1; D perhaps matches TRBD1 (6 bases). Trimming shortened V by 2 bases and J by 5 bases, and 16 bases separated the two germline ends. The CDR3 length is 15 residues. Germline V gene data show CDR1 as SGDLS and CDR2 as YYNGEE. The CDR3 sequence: CASSVGGGFGTEAFF. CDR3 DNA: TGTGCCAGCAGCGTTGGGGGGGGCTTCGGAACTGAAGCTTTCTTT.

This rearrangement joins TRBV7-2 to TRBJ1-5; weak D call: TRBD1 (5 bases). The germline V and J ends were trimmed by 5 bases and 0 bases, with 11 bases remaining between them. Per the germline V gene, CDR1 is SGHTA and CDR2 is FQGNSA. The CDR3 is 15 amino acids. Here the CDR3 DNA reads TGTGCCAGCAGCGGCGCAGGGTATAGCAATCAGCCCCAGCATTTT. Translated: CASSGAGYSNQPQHF.

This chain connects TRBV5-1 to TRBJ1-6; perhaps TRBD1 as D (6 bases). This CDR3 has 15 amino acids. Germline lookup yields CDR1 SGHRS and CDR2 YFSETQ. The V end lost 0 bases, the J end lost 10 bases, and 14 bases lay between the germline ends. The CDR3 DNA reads TGCGCCAGCAGCTTGGCGGGCAGGGGTTTGTCACCCCTCCACTTT. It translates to CASSLAGRGLSPLHF. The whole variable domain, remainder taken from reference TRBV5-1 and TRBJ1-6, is KAGVTQTPRYLIKTRGQQVTLSCSPISGHRSVSWYQQTPGQGLQFLFEYFSETQRNKGNFPGRFSGRQFSNSRSEMNVSTLELGDSALYLCASSLAGRGLSPLHFGNGTRLTVT.

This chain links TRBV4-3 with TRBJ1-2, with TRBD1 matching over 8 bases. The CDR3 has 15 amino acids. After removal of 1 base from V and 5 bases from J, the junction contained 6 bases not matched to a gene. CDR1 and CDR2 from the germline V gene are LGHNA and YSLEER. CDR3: CASSQARQGPYGYTF. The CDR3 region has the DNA TGCGCCAGCAGCCAAGCGCGACAGGGGCCTTATGGCTACACCTTC.